This T cell receptor (beta chain) comes out of a study of persistence of HIV-infected CD4 T cells (TCRdb year 2020). Concerning the study at large: The study isolated CMV- and HIV-1 Gag-responding CD4+ T cells from ART-treated individuals to examine antigen-driven clonal expansion of HIV-1-infected cells. The TCR cluster analysis across participants included 8 or 9 participants for CMV and 6 or 7 participants for Gag. The clonality of all cells in each sorted population was measured by TCRbeta sequencing, and the clonality of infected cells was measured by proviral sequencing. Peripheral blood samples of up to about 200 mL were obtained at multiple time points, with the exception of a couple of participants, for whom leukapheresis was performed at a single time point. Participants had been on suppressive ART for a median of around 8 years. Here is what the overall study found, with its caveats: Significantly lower TCRbeta richness was observed in CMV- and Gag-responding cells than in anti-CD3/anti-CD28-responding cells, and higher oligoclonality was observed in CMV-responding cells than in CD3/CD28-stimulated and Gag-responding cells. Only a small number of individuals took part in the study, and the range of antigens tested was limited. Bulk TCR analyses could not be restricted to the rare CMV-responding cells that actually carried HIV-1 proviruses. A correlation was observed between TCR oligoclonality and proviral oligoclonality within the same sorted populations. Antigen-responding cells were enriched for expanded CDR3beta sequences that were degenerate, which suggests that CD4+ responses to CMV and Gag underwent convergent selection.

On this clone itself: Its antigen specificity is not known. Qualities for individual bases were not recorded, and no much larger clone is one base off.

Read against the paper, the sample's treatment or condition label means: suppressive antiretroviral therapy. Lysates of CMV-infected fibroblasts at about 11 ug/mL were used to stimulate the cells. Memory CD4+ T cells that did not respond, being CD40L-negative, CD69-negative and CD45RO-high, were sorted as memory populations depleted of antigen-responding cells. Participants were HIV-1-infected adults who started suppressive ART during chronic infection. Participants had undetectable plasma HIV-1 RNA below 50 copies/mL for at least 4 years. To be included, a participant needed positive CMV serology and a CD4+ T cell count above 400 cells/uL. Before stimulation, PBMCs were isolated using density centrifugation and depleted of CD8+ T cells. For about 17 hours, the CD8-depleted PBMCs were stimulated with anti-CD28/CD49d costimulation, a CD40-blocking antibody, and enfuvirtide to prevent new infections. Sorting was done on either a Beckman Coulter MoFlo Legacy or an XDP sorter, and propidium iodide was used to exclude dead cells. For samples with more than one million cells, genomic DNA was extracted with the QIAamp DNA Mini Kit, and for all other samples the Quick-DNA Microprep Kit was used.

The immunoSEQ hsTCRB assay version 4, run in survey mode, was used to sequence TCRbeta repertoires from genomic DNA. Genomic DNA was diluted to 7.5 to 10 ng/uL, and up to roughly 1 ug per sample was used for TCRbeta sequencing. Processing in the source paper ran as follows. ImmunoSeq Analyzer 3.0 was used for analysis of TCRbeta data, and diversity was computed on productive nucleotide rearrangements. Lower-bound TCR diversity was estimated with the improved Chao index, and clonality with the Gini coefficient using the Immunarch R package. Different nucleotide rearrangements encoding the same CDR3beta amino acid sequence were counted as distinct clonotypes. Differential abundance analysis found TCRbeta sequences that were significantly enriched in antigen-responding cells compared with anti-CD3/anti-CD28-activated cells. GLIPH2 clustered TCRs by predicted peptide-MHC specificity, both within individual participants and across merged participant data sets. In TCRdb, the immuneACCESS table is reduced to in-frame sequences with V and J assigned. These tables do not hold every clone; where another copy was compared, an unresolved V gene accounts for under half, and the others remain unexplained. The V and J calls and clone size were taken over from that table, and D and trimming were inferred from the DNA. Counted in this sample were approximately 30,000 clones; around 76% of them appeared once. The leading ten clones occupy around 6% of the sample.

V drops 4 bases and J drops 4 bases, leaving 16 bases in between. CDR1 LGHDT and CDR2 YNNKEL were looked up in the germline V gene (reference sequence). From cysteine to phenylalanine, the CDR3 is 15 amino acids long. Just the 45-base CDR3 DNA is kept, in frame starting at base 1. This material consisted of CD4+ T cells sorted from PBMCs after roughly 17-hour stimulation, taken from a patient who received antiretroviral therapy. The cell subset or site label on this specimen signifies: CD40L-CD69- CD45RO-high memory CD4 T cells not responding to CMV lysate. The V and J segments used are TRBV3-1 (or the pseudogene TRBV3-2) and TRBJ2-5; TRBD2 might be the D gene, on 6 matching bases. The source is an adult woman with HIV who was CMV-seropositive. In nucleotides, the sequence is TGTGCCAGCAGCCCTCAGCGCGGGGAGTCAGAGACCCAGTACTTC. It translates to CASSPQRGESETQYF.